The 10 T cell receptor beta chains below come from one sample, sequenced in a study of vaccination and CD4 T cells after COVID-19. Documented time point: late sampling 161 to 241 days after vaccination in a few convalescent patients. MiXCR, run by TCRdb on the PCR reads, gives a single entry per CDR3 protein. Of some 26,000 distinct CDR3 sequences in the sample, around 50% were seen once. Sequencing used CD4+ T cells from blood, obtained about 7 months after SARS-CoV-2 vaccination. The receptors originated from a human donor who had recovered from COVID-19.

The chain employs TRBV7-2 and TRBJ2-3; D is uncertain. The CDR3 length is 14 residues. Germline V gene data show CDR1 as SGHTA and CDR2 as FQGNSA. V was cut by 5 bases and J by 1 base, with 10 bases left in between. CDR3 amino acids: CASSPLGRTDTQYF. In DNA form, the CDR3 reads TGTGCCAGCAGCCCCCTTGGCCGCACAGATACGCAGTATTTT.

This clonotype has a handful of counts. This chain joins TRBV7-2 and TRBJ2-2; tentatively, D is TRBD2 (5 bases). CDR1 SGHTA and CDR2 FQGNSA come from the germline V gene. This CDR3 is built from 16 residues. V gave up 1 base and J gave up 0 bases, with 9 bases separating them. The CDR3 sequence is CASSLGGGPNTGELFF. The DNA for the CDR3 is TGTGCCAGCAGCTTAGGAGGCGGGCCGAACACCGGGGAGCTGTTTTTT.

This rearrangement joins TRBV6-1 to TRBJ2-7; D remains ambiguous. Germline lookup yields CDR1 MNHNS and CDR2 SASEGT. Deletions cut 6 bases from V and 7 bases from J, with 16 bases between. There are 13 residues in the CDR3. The CDR3 region has the DNA TGTGCCAGCAGCTCCCCGGAGTCCGGGGAGCAGTACTTC. Protein product: CASSSPESGEQYF.

The rearrangement uses TRBV15 and TRBJ2-7; 10 bases map to TRBD2. Germline loops: CDR1 LNHNV, CDR2 YYDKDF (reference sequence). V trimming: 0 bases; J trimming: 9 bases; junction bases outside the gene matches: 11. The CDR3 has 16 residues. The CDR3 DNA reads TGTGCCACCAGCAGAGAAGCAAGCGGGAGGGTTTTGGCGCAGTACTTC. This codes for CATSREASGRVLAQYF.

The rearrangement joins TRBV6-1 to TRBJ1-1, with D maybe TRBD1 (6 bases). Germline V lookup: CDR1 MNHNS, CDR2 SASEGT. V was clipped by 5 bases and J by 4 bases, with 17 bases between them. This CDR3 is 15 amino acids long. The DNA for the CDR3 is TGTGCCAGCAGTACCCACCTTCAGGGGTCCACTGAAGCTTTCTTT. Translation gives CASSTHLQGSTEAFF.

This chain joins TRBV25-1 and TRBJ2-7, with D possibly matching TRBD1 (7 bases). Germline lookup yields CDR1 MGHDK and CDR2 SYGVNS. V was clipped by 2 bases and J by 2 bases, with 19 bases between them. CDR3 size: 17 residues. CDR3 in DNA: TGTGCCAGCAGTGAAAAGGGCGGGACAGCCCAGACCTACGAGCAGTACTTC. It encodes CASSEKGGTAQTYEQYF.

As DNA, the CDR3 is TGTGCCAGCAGCCAGCAGTCCACCGGGGAGCTGTTTTTT. As protein: CASSQQSTGELFF. The chain joins TRBV7-9 to TRBJ2-2; no definite D call. This CDR3 comprises 13 residues. CDR1 and CDR2 from the germline V gene are SEHNR and FQNEAQ (reference sequence). The V and J ends lost 5 bases and 4 bases respectively, with 8 bases between them.

A remark on this clonotype: An end of the junction does not agree with germline; a read error may underlie this. The V call is TRBV19, the J call TRBJ2-1, with a possible D match to TRBD2 (5 bases). Germline-derived CDR1 and CDR2 are LNHDA and SQIVND (reference sequence). This CDR3 spans 15 amino acids. Written as DNA, the CDR3 is TGTGCCAATAGTATGGTTGACTACCAATACATTGAGCAGTTCTTC. Encoded protein: CANSMVDYQYIEQFF.

The gene calls are TRBV4-1 and TRBJ2-1; D remains unclear. V gave up 0 bases and J gave up 0 bases, with 9 bases separating them. This CDR3 spans 16 amino acids. Per germline, CDR1 MGHRA and CDR2 YSYEKL. The CDR3: CASSQDRRSSYNEQFF. The DNA for the CDR3 is TGCGCCAGCAGCCAAGATCGTCGGAGCTCCTACAATGAGCAGTTCTTC.

This chain uses TRBV11-2 with TRBJ2-7, with a weak D call TRBD2 (6 bases). Trimming removed 5 bases from V and 4 bases from J, with 9 bases in between. CDR1 and CDR2 from the germline V gene are SGHAT and FQNNGV. The CDR3 loop spans 12 amino acids. CDR3 DNA: TGTGCCAGCAGCCGGCGGGGATACGAGCAGTACTTC. This encodes CASSRRGYEQYF.